A selection of T cell receptor beta chains follows, all from one sample in a study of a mutant IDH1 vaccine in newly diagnosed glioma. Measured with immunoSEQ multiplex PCR; TCRdb has only the in-frame clones, and not every one. The data show about 85,000 clones, nearly 90% seen once. Their recognized antigens are unknown. The sample was PBMCs, taken from a glioma patient whose treatment included an IDH1 peptide vaccine. The receptor set was obtained from a woman aged 50 to 65 with glioma. Each CDR3 is given without its conserved first and last residue. The size entry is marked missing in some rows and otherwise reads once, few, many or a size class.

>TRBJ2-1|.|TRBV28
ASSLLGRNYNEQF
>TRBJ2-7|.|TRBV12-5
ASGLGGYEQY
>TRBJ2-2|once|TRBV27
ASSLGTQNTGELF
>TRBJ1-2|.|TRBV2
ASRWASYT
>TRBJ2-5|.|TRBV7-3
ASSLRAGNGETQY
>TRBJ2-2|.|TRBV2
ASSLDRGLGTGELF
>TRBJ2-2|.|TRBV27
ASSFGRDGATGELF
>TRBJ1-5|.|TRBV10-3
AISGQVGRNSNQPQH
>TRBJ1-3|.|TRBV15
ATSPEGGFGNTTY
>TRBJ1-1|.|TRBV6-6
ASSYSSLETEAF
>TRBJ2-3|.|TRBV30
AWESDSSTDTQY
>TRBJ2-5|few|TRBV10-3
AIRQGSGPQY
>TRBJ2-1|.|TRBV19
ASSIVAGMDLYNEQF
>TRBJ2-7|.|TRBV7-3
ASSLEPLGEQY
>TRBJ2-7|.|TRBV5-1
ASSRTGGLAQPEQY
>TRBJ1-1|.|TRBV7-9
ASSFDQTTEAF
>TRBJ2-7|.|TRBV7-9
ASSLDAARHEQY
>TRBJ2-7|.|TRBV18
ASSPGYNYEQY
>TRBJ2-7|.|TRBV7-3
ASSETGEGPYEQY
>TRBJ1-2|.|TRBV20-1
SARRNRDVT
>TRBJ1-1|.|TRBV20-1
SASLGGQAF
>TRBJ1-2|.|TRBV19
ASSLSGQGGYGYT
>TRBJ1-1|.|TRBV2
ATTSGTVNTEAF
>TRBJ1-2|.|TRBV28
ASRLGGNYGYT
>TRBJ1-1|.|TRBV4-1
ASSRGQGNTEAF
>TRBJ2-3|.|TRBV11-2
ASSSEPRGGDTQY
>TRBJ2-2|.|TRBV12-5
ASGPMRTTGELF
>TRBJ2-3|.|TRBV19
ASSMLLQGDTQY
>TRBJ2-5|.|TRBV6-1
ASREVDQETQY
>TRBJ2-7|few|TRBV28
ASSRSGTVAYEQY
>TRBJ1-1|.|TRBV18
ASSRGQGAVTEAF